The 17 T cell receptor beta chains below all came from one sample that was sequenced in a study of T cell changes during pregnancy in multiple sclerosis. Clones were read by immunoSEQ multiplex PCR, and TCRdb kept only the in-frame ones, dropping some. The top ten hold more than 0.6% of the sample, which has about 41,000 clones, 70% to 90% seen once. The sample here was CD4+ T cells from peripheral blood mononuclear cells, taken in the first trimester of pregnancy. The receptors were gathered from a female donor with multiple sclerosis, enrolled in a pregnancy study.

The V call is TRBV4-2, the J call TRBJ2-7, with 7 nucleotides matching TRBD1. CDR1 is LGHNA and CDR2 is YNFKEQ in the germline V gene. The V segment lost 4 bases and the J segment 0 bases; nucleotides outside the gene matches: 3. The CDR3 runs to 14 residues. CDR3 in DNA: TGTGCCAGCAGCCCAAGGGACAGCTCCTACGAGCAGTACTTC. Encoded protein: CASSPRDSSYEQYF.

CDR3 loop: CASKRDNSNQPQHF. Written as DNA, the CDR3 is TGTGCCAGCAAAAGGGACAATAGCAATCAGCCCCAGCATTTT. The chain carries TRBV28 and TRBJ1-5; D might be TRBD1 (6 bases). V dropped 7 bases and J dropped 0 bases, with 10 bases sitting between them. The CDR3 contains 14 residues. Germline-derived CDR1 and CDR2 are MDHEN and SYDVKM.

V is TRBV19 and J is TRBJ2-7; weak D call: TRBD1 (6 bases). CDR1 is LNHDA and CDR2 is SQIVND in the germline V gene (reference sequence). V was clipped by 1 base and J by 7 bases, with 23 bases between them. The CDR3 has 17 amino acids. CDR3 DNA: TGTGCCAGTAGTATAGGGTTATTTCAGACAGGACCTGGGGAGCAGTACTTC. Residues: CASSIGLFQTGPGEQYF.

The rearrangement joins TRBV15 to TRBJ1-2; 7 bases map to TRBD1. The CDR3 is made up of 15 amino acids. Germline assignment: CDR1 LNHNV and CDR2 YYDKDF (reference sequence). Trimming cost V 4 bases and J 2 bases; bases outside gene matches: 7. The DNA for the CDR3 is TGTGCCACCAGCACAGGACAAGGGGGCAACTATGGCTACACCTTC. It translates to CATSTGQGGNYGYTF.

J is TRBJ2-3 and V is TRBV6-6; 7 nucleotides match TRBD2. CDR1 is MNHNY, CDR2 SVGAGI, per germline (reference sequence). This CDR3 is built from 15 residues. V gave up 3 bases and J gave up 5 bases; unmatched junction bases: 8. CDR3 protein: CASSYEAGAGDTQYF. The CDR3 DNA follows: TGTGCCAGCAGTTATGAGGCGGGAGCAGGAGATACGCAGTATTTT.

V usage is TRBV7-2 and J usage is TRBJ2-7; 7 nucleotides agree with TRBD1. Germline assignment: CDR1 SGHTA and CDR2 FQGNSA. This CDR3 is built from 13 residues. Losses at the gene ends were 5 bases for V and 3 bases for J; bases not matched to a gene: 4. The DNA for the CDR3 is TGTGCCAGCAGCCGGGACAGCCTCTACGAGCAGTACTTC. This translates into CASSRDSLYEQYF.

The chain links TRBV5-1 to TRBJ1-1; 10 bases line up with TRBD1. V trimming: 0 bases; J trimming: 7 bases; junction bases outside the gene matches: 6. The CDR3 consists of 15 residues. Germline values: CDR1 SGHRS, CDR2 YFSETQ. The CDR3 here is CASSLEEGQGIEAFF. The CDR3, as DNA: TGCGCCAGCAGCTTGGAAGAGGGACAGGGGATTGAAGCTTTCTTT.

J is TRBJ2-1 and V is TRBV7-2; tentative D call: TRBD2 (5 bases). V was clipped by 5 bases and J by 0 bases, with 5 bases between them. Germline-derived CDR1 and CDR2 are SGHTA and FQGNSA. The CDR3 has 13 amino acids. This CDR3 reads CASSGSSYNEQFF. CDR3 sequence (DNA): TGTGCCAGCAGCGGGAGCTCCTACAATGAGCAGTTCTTC.

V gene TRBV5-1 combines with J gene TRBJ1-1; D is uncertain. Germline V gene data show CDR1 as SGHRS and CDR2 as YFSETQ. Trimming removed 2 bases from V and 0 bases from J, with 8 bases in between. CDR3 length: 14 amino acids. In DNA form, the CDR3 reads TGCGCCAGCAGCTTATTACAGATGAACACTGAAGCTTTCTTT. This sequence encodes CASSLLQMNTEAFF.

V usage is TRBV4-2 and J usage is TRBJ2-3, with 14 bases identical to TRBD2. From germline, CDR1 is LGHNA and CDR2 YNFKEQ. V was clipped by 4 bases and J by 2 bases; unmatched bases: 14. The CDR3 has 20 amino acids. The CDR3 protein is CASSLTGTSGRVGLTDTQYF. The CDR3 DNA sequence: TGTGCCAGCAGCCTCACGGGGACTAGCGGGAGAGTAGGGCTCACAGATACGCAGTATTTT.

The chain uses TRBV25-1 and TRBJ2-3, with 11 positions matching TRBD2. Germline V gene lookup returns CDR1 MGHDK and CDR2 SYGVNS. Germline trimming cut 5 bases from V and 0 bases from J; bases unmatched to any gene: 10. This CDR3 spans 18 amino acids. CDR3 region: CASSFSPRTSGSTDTQYF. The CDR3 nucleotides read TGTGCCAGCAGTTTCTCCCCGCGGACTAGCGGGAGCACAGATACGCAGTATTTT.

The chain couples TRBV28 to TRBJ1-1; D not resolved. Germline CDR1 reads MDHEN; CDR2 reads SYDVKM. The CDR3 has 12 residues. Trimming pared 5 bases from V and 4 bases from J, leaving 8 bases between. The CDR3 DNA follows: TGTGCCAGCAGTCACTTCGGCACTGAAGCTTTCTTT. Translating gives CASSHFGTEAFF.

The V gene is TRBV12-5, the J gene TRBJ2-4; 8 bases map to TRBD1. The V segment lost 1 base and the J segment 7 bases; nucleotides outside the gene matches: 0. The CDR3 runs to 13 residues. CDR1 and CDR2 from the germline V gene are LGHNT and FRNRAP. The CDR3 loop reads CASGLGTGNIQYF. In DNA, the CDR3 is TGTGCTAGTGGTTTGGGGACAGGGAACATTCAGTACTTC.

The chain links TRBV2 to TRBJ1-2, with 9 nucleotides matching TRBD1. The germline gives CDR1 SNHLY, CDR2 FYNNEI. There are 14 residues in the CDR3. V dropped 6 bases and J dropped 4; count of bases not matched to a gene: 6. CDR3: CASSQQGASYGYTF. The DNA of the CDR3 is TGTGCCAGCAGCCAACAGGGGGCTAGCTATGGCTACACCTTC.

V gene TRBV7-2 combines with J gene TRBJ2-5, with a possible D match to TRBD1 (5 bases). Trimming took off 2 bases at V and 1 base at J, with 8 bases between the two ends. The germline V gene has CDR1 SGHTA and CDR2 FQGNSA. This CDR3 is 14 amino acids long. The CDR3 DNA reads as TGTGCCAGCAGCTTAACAGGAGCCCAAGAGACCCAGTACTTC. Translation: CASSLTGAQETQYF.

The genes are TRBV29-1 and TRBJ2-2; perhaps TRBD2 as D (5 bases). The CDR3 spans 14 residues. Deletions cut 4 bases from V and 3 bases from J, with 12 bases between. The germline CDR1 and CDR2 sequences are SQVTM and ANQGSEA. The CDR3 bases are TGCAGCGTTGGCAGCCTAGCAGACACCGGGGAGCTGTTTTTT. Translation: CSVGSLADTGELFF.

CDR3 residues: CASSSTGRVESDYGYTF. CDR3 nucleotide sequence: TGTGCCAGCTCGTCGACAGGGCGAGTAGAGTCGGATTATGGCTACACCTTC. The genes are TRBV18 and TRBJ1-2, with TRBD1 identical over 7 bases. The CDR3 has 17 amino acids. J gave up 5 bases and V 6 bases, and 18 bases lay outside the gene matches. CDR1 is KGHSH, CDR2 LQKENI, per germline.